This T cell receptor (beta chain) was retrieved from a study of blood T cells in healthy people across ages. The study, taken as a whole, reports: Older age coincided with a roughly linear decline in TCR beta diversity per million T cells.

CDR1 is SGDLS, CDR2 YYNGEE, per germline. The CDR3 is made up of 14 amino acids. This clonotype was observed many times. Its target is not known. Mismatch with germline at one junction end may stem from a read error. A second PCR of 7 to 11 cycles used a sample-barcoded 5' primer and a J-beta primer mix. TCRdb reprocessed the 5' RACE reads via MiXCR and lists one record per CDR3 protein. The sample has 920,000 or so distinct CDR3 sequences; 40% to 55% are singletons. V is TRBV9 and J is TRBJ2-5, with unresolved D. Sequenced material: blood. The receptor comes from a woman aged 55-75 years in good health. CDR3 sequence reads: CASSAALFQETLYF. The CDR3 DNA is TGTGCCAGCAGCGCTGCACTCTTCCAAGAGACCCTGTACTTC.